The clone carrying this T cell receptor (beta chain) was counted a few times. The data stem from a study of T cell changes during pregnancy in multiple sclerosis. V shed 0 bases and J shed 1 base, with 10 bases lying between them. This CDR3 region has 15 residues. The germline V gene encodes CDR1 SGHRS and CDR2 YFSETQ. Clones were read by immunoSEQ multiplex PCR, and TCRdb kept only the in-frame ones, dropping some. Here the sample spans 85,000 to 120,000 clones, about nine tenths being singletons. This chain links TRBV5-1 with TRBJ1-1; D remains unclear. The sequencing used peripheral blood, collected after pregnancy. This sequence was found in a female donor with multiple sclerosis, enrolled in a pregnancy study. In DNA, the CDR3 is TGCGCCAGCAGCTTGGATGTCGGGAGGAACACTGAAGCTTTCTTT. Translation: CASSLDVGRNTEAFF. The whole variable domain, filled in from reference TRBV5-1 and TRBJ1-1, reads KAGVTQTPRYLIKTRGQQVTLSCSPISGHRSVSWYQQTPGQGLQFLFEYFSETQRNKGNFPGRFSGRQFSNSRSEMNVSTLELGDSALYLCASSLDVGRNTEAFFGQGTRLTVV.